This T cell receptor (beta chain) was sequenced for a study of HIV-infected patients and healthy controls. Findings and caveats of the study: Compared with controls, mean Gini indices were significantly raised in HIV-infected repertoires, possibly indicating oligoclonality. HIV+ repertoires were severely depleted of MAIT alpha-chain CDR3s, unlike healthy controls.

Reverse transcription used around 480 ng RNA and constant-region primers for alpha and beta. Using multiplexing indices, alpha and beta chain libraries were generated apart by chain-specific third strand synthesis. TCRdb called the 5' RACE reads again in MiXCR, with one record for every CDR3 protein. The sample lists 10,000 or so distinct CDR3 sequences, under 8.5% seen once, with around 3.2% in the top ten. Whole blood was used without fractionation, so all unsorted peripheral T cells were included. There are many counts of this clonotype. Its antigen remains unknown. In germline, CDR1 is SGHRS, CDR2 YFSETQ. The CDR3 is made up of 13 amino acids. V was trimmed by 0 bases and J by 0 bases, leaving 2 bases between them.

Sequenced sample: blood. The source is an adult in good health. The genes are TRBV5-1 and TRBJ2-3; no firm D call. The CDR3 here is CASSLDSTDTQYF. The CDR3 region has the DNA TGCGCCAGCAGCTTGGACAGCACAGATACGCAGTATTTT.